The T cell receptor (beta chain) under discussion was sequenced for a study of blood T cell repertoires in COVID-19. The method was immunoSEQ multiplex PCR; TCRdb's version includes in-frame clones alone and lacks a portion of them. The sample has fewer than 100,000 clones, about 80% seen once. The specimen was peripheral blood. This clonotype originated in a woman in her seventies with acute or convalescent COVID-19.

CDR3 nucleotides: TGTGCCAGCAGCCGCCTCCGATCGGGGAGCTCCTATAATTCACCCCTCCACTTT. Its translation: CASSRLRSGSSYNSPLHF. The rearrangement links TRBV3-1 (or the pseudogene TRBV3-2) to TRBJ1-6; no clear D gene. Trimming took 4 bases from V and 0 from J, leaving 16 bases between them. Germline CDR1 and CDR2: LGHDT and YNNKEL (reference sequence). The CDR3 runs 18 residues.